This TCR beta chain was sequenced in a study of blood T cell repertoires in COVID-19. Whole-study context: Samples came from the United States, Italy and Spain, spanning acute and convalescent COVID-19. From T cells, B-cell-depleted T cells, or PBMCs came the material, which was cDNA or gDNA.

Authors' data handling: It was from reference gene primer amplification that nucleated cell counts were estimated. The repertoire was sequenced with immunoSEQ multiplex PCR; TCRdb's copy has only in-frame clones and lacks some. The DNA gave D and trimming, while V, J and clone size come from that table. The sample yields about 230,000 clones, about 90% seen once. The sequencing sample was made of peripheral blood. The source of this sequence is a woman aged 60 to 75 with acute or convalescent COVID-19.

The CDR3 DNA is TGTGCCAGCAGCCCGGGGGCGGGGGGAACGGAGACCCAGTACTTC. It translates to CASSPGAGGTETQYF. V and J are TRBV11-2 and TRBJ2-5; 8 bases fit TRBD2. Germline V gene data show CDR1 as SGHAT and CDR2 as FQNNGV. Unmatched junction bases numbered 10, after V lost 5 bases and J lost 5 bases. The CDR3 consists of 15 residues.